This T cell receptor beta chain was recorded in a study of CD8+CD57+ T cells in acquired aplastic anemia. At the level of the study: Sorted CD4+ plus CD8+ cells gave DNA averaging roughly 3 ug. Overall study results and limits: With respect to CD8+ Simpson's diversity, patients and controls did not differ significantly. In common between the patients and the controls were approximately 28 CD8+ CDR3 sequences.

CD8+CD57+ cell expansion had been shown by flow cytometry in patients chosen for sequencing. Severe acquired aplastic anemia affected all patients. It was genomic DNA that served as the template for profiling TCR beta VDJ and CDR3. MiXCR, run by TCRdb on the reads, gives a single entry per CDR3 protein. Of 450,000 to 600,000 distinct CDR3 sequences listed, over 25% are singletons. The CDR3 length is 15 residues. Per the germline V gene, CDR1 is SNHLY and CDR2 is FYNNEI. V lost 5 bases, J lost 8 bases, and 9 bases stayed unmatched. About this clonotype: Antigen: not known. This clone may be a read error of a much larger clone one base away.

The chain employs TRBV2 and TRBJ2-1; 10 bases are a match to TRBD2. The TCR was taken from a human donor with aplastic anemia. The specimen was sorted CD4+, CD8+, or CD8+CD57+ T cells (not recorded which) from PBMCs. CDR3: CASSQTSGAYDEQFF. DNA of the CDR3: TGTGCCAGCAGTCAAACTAGCGGGGCATACGATGAGCAGTTCTTC.